Shown below are 32 T cell receptor beta chains from a single sample sequenced in a study of cytomegalovirus exposure and HLA in healthy donors. Primers included in the PCR were 60 Vbeta and 13 Jbeta primers. Method: immunoSEQ multiplex PCR; TCRdb's copy keeps in-frame clones and lacks some. The table has fewer than 130,000 clones, approximately 80% seen once. Sequencing was done on a sample of PBMCs. The receptors stem from a female donor in good health and CMV-seropositive.

The chain couples TRBV2 to TRBJ1-6, with D tentatively TRBD1 (6 bases). This CDR3 contains 12 residues. With 5 bases removed from V and 17 bases from J, the gap between germline ends came to 16 bases. Germline CDR1 is SNHLY and CDR2 is FYNNEI. The CDR3 region has the DNA TGTGCCAGCAGTTTGACAGGCCCATTGTTCCACTTT. Translated, it gives CASSLTGPLFHF.

The genes are TRBV6-5 and TRBJ2-1, with 7 bases aligning to TRBD2. The CDR3 covers 13 residues. CDR1 and CDR2 (germline): MNHEY, SVGAGI. Germline trimming cut 3 bases from V and 7 bases from J; bases unmatched to any gene: 3. The CDR3 bases are TGTGCCAGCAGTTATATCGGGAGGAATGAGCAGTTCTTC. Residues: CASSYIGRNEQFF.

V is TRBV30 and J is TRBJ1-1, with D unresolved. CDR3 length: 13 amino acids. Germline V lookup: CDR1 GTSNPN, CDR2 SVGIG (reference sequence). Trimming pared 5 bases from V and 5 bases from J, leaving 15 bases between. For the CDR3, the DNA is TGTGCCTGGTCCGACCCGAGAGGAACTGAAGCTTTCTTT. Protein: CAWSDPRGTEAFF.

The chain recombines TRBV6-6 with TRBJ1-1; D uncertain. The CDR3 totals 15 residues. CDR1 is MNHNY, CDR2 SVGAGI, per germline (reference sequence). V gave up 2 bases and J gave up 5 bases, with 15 bases separating them. The CDR3 coding sequence is TGTGCCAGCAGTTACAGATCTCGGAGCTGGACTGAAGCTTTCTTT. Its translation is CASSYRSRSWTEAFF.

The chain combines TRBV7-9 with TRBJ1-4; possibly TRBD1 for D (6 bases). The CDR3 covers 14 residues. V was pared by 6 bases and J by 2 bases, with 10 bases between. Germline-derived CDR1 and CDR2 are SEHNR and FQNEAQ (reference sequence). The CDR3 nucleotides are TGTGCCAGCAGACTGGACAGTACTAATGAAAAACTGTTTTTT. It encodes CASRLDSTNEKLFF.

This clone was picked up a small number of times. The J gene is TRBJ1-6, the V gene TRBV15, with TRBD1 matching 8 bases. The V gene end was trimmed by 1 base and the J gene end by 5 bases; junction bases not matched to a gene: 1. Germline CDR1 reads LNHNV; CDR2 reads YYDKDF (reference sequence). CDR3 length equals 15 residues. CDR3 protein: CATSRGTGNNSPLHF. CDR3 DNA sequence: TGTGCCACCAGCAGAGGGACAGGGAATAATTCACCCCTCCACTTT.

The V gene is TRBV6-4, the J gene TRBJ2-3, with D perhaps matching TRBD1 (6 bases). This CDR3 region has 15 residues. Germline CDR1 MRHNA, CDR2 SNTAGT. The ends were cut back, 3 bases at V and 0 bases at J, with 10 bases in the middle. CDR3 region: CASSEGQGSTDTQYF. The CDR3 DNA follows: TGTGCCAGCAGTGAAGGCCAGGGGAGCACAGATACGCAGTATTTT.

The genes are TRBV7-9 and TRBJ1-1; D gene ambiguous. The CDR3 runs to 15 residues. Per the germline V gene, CDR1 is SEHNR and CDR2 is FQNEAQ (reference sequence). Trimming cost V 4 bases and J 1 base, with 13 bases left between them. The CDR3 region is CASSSFSSGNTEAFF. CDR3 nucleotides: TGTGCCAGCAGCTCATTCTCTTCAGGGAACACTGAAGCTTTCTTT.

CDR3 DNA sequence: TGTGCCAGCAGTGATCGGGGGGGGGCCTCCTACAATGAGCAGTTCTTC. It is translated as CASSDRGGASYNEQFF. The V gene is TRBV2, the J gene TRBJ2-1, with TRBD2 matching 8 bases. There are 16 residues in the CDR3. Germline V CDR1 and CDR2: SNHLY, FYNNEI. With 3 bases clipped from V and 0 bases from J, the junction kept 4 bases outside the gene matches.

The chain joins TRBV19 to TRBJ2-7, with D perhaps TRBD1 (6 bases). Deletions cut 5 bases from V and 6 bases from J, with 14 bases between. CDR1 is LNHDA and CDR2 is SQIVND in the germline V gene (reference sequence). This CDR3 region has 13 residues. CDR3 coding DNA: TGTGCCAGTAGTGTTCAGGGGACGGTCGAGCAGTACTTC. The encoded protein is CASSVQGTVEQYF.

V and J are TRBV5-1 and TRBJ2-7; D is unclear. V shed 0 bases and J shed 3 bases, with 10 bases lying between them. The CDR3 has 14 residues. The germline gives CDR1 SGHRS, CDR2 YFSETQ. DNA of the CDR3: TGCGCCAGCAGCTTGGTTCCGTCCGGCTACGAGCAGTACTTC. Translation: CASSLVPSGYEQYF.

The chain carries TRBV23-1 and TRBJ1-1; D unresolved. TRBV23-1 is an ORF, and what it does is uncertain. V gave up 0 bases and J gave up 1 base, with 6 bases separating them. This CDR3 has 14 residues. The CDR3 protein is CASSQSSGNTEAFF. The DNA for the CDR3 is TGCGCCAGCAGTCAATCCTCCGGGAACACTGAAGCTTTCTTT.

The rearrangement joins TRBV9 to TRBJ2-7; D gene uncertain. With 0 bases removed from V and 4 bases from J, the gap between germline ends came to 11 bases. Germline-derived CDR1 and CDR2 are SGDLS and YYNGEE. This CDR3 is 14 amino acids long. CDR3 sequence reads: CASSVALSEYEQYF. The CDR3 nucleotides are TGTGCCAGCAGCGTAGCCCTCAGCGAATACGAGCAGTACTTC.

V usage is TRBV11-2 and J usage is TRBJ2-7; 8 bases line up with TRBD1. V lost 5 bases and J lost 6; bases outside the gene matches: 9. The CDR3 is 14 amino acids. Germline-derived CDR1 and CDR2 are SGHAT and FQNNGV. CDR3 in amino acids: CASSPLGQGPEQYF. The DNA for the CDR3 is TGTGCCAGCAGCCCCCTCGGACAGGGACCCGAGCAGTACTTC.

The rearrangement uses TRBV4-2 and TRBJ2-7; 12 nucleotides line up with TRBD2. The CDR3 is 14 residues long. In germline, CDR1 is LGHNA, CDR2 YNFKEQ. V lost 4 bases and J lost 9; bases outside the gene matches: 7. The CDR3 DNA reads TGTGCCAGCAGCCCTGGACTAGCGGGAATGGTGCAGTACTTC. It codes for CASSPGLAGMVQYF.

The genes are TRBV7-3 and TRBJ2-5, with 7 bases lining up with TRBD1. This CDR3 is built from 15 residues. The V and J ends lost 6 bases and 4 bases, in that order; junction bases with no gene match: 11. CDR1 SGHTA and CDR2 FQGTGA come from the germline V gene. The CDR3 bases are TGTGCCAGCAGTTCCCGGACAGGAGGTTTAGAGACCCAGTACTTC. This codes for CASSSRTGGLETQYF. Full variable domain (outside the CDR3, taken from reference TRBV7-3 and TRBJ2-5): GAGVSQTPSNKVTEKGKYVELRCDPISGHTALYWYRQSLGQGPEFLIYFQGTGAADDSGLPNDRFFAVRPEGSVSTLKIQRTERGDSAVYLCASSSRTGGLETQYFGPGTRLLVL.

This clone was counted only a few times. This chain connects TRBV29-1 to TRBJ2-5; D may be TRBD2 (7 bases). Trimming took off 3 bases at V and 1 base at J, with 9 bases between the two ends. The germline CDR1 and CDR2 sequences are SQVTM and ANQGSEA. CDR3 length: 13 amino acids. The CDR3 DNA follows: TGCAGCGTTGAGGGGGGGCGCCAAGAGACCCAGTACTTC. Protein sequence: CSVEGGRQETQYF.

This chain uses TRBV30 with TRBJ2-2; 8 bases match TRBD1. V lost 6 bases to trimming and J lost 4 bases; unmatched junction nucleotides: 7. From germline, CDR1 is GTSNPN and CDR2 SVGIG (reference sequence). The length of the CDR3 is 14 residues. This CDR3 is CACRTGPGTGELFF. In nucleotides, the CDR3 is TGTGCCTGCCGGACAGGGCCGGGCACCGGGGAGCTGTTTTTT.

The rearrangement joins TRBV10-3 to TRBJ1-1, with D uncertain. V was cut by 4 bases and J by 0 bases, with 12 bases left in between. The germline V gene has CDR1 ENHRY and CDR2 SYGVKD. The CDR3 has 15 amino acids. CDR3 sequence (DNA): TGTGCCATCAGTGCCGAAGGCGGTCTGAACACTGAAGCTTTCTTT. It encodes CAISAEGGLNTEAFF.

The chain employs TRBV4-1 and TRBJ2-7; a possible D gene is TRBD1 (5 bases). CDR3 size: 15 residues. Germline V gives CDR1 MGHRA, CDR2 YSYEKL. V was shortened by 0 bases and J by 2 bases, with 11 bases between the two germline ends. CDR3 amino acids: CASSQDLSTAYEQYF. In DNA, the CDR3 is TGCGCCAGCAGCCAAGATCTTTCGACAGCCTACGAGCAGTACTTC.

CDR3 sequence (DNA): TGTGCCAGCAGACGGACAGGGGATGGCTACACCTTC. Translation gives CASRRTGDGYTF. V is TRBV28 and J is TRBJ1-2; 9 bases fit TRBD1. Germline V CDR1 and CDR2: MDHEN, SYDVKM. Trimming took 6 bases from V and 6 from J; bases not matched to a gene: 2. The CDR3 covers 12 residues.

The V call is TRBV9, the J call TRBJ2-3, with D tentatively TRBD1 (6 bases). Trimming removed 1 base at V and 4 bases at J, with 7 bases between. CDR1 is SGDLS, CDR2 YYNGEE, per germline. The CDR3 consists of 13 residues. DNA of the CDR3: TGTGCCAGCAGCGTACAGGGGTCAGATACGCAGTATTTT. Translating it yields CASSVQGSDTQYF.

This clone was found a few times. The V and J genes are TRBV2 and TRBJ2-7; D gene unclear. The germline gives CDR1 SNHLY, CDR2 FYNNEI. The V end lost 3 bases, the J end lost 4 bases, and 10 bases lay between the germline ends. CDR3 length equals 13 residues. The CDR3 sequence: CASSDFVNYEQYF. In nucleotides, the CDR3 is TGTGCCAGCAGTGATTTTGTCAATTACGAGCAGTACTTC. The full variable domain, with the rest looked up from reference TRBV2 and TRBJ2-7, is EPEVTQTPSHQVTQMGQEVILRCVPISNHLYFYWYRQILGQKVEFLVSFYNNEISEKSEIFDDQFSVERPDGSNFTLKIRSTKLEDSAMYFCASSDFVNYEQYFGPGTRLTVT.

The J gene is TRBJ2-2, the V gene TRBV7-6; the match to TRBD1 covers 9 bases. Trimming at V came to 3 bases and at J to 0 bases, leaving 2 bases not matched to a gene. The CDR3 sequence is 16 residues long. Germline CDR1 is SGHVS and CDR2 is FNYEAQ. The CDR3, as DNA: TGTGCCAGCAGCTTGACAGGGGGAGCGAACACCGGGGAGCTGTTTTTT. Protein sequence: CASSLTGGANTGELFF.

The chain carries TRBV18 and TRBJ1-1; weak D call: TRBD1 (5 bases). Germline lookup yields CDR1 KGHSH and CDR2 LQKENI. The ends were cut back, 4 bases at V and 3 bases at J, with 12 bases in the middle. The CDR3 covers 14 residues. The CDR3 loop is CASSLSQGDTEAFF. CDR3 coding DNA: TGTGCCAGCTCACTGTCCCAGGGCGACACTGAAGCTTTCTTT.

This chain uses TRBV2 with TRBJ1-5, with D unresolved. The V end lost 8 bases, the J end lost 3 bases, and 14 bases lay between the germline ends. The CDR3 is 14 residues long. Germline CDR1 is SNHLY and CDR2 is FYNNEI. This CDR3 is CASGSDILNQPQHF. CDR3 nucleotides: TGTGCCAGCGGATCAGACATACTCAATCAGCCCCAGCATTTT.

The chain joins TRBV7-9 to TRBJ1-1; perhaps TRBD1 as D (5 bases). The CDR3 loop spans 13 amino acids. CDR1 and CDR2 (germline): SEHNR, FQNEAQ (reference sequence). The germline V and J ends were trimmed by 10 bases and 4 bases, with 16 bases remaining between them. Here the CDR3 reads CATTWGVGTEAFF. The CDR3 DNA reads as TGTGCCACCACATGGGGGGTGGGCACTGAAGCTTTCTTT.

In this sample, this clone turned up once. V usage is TRBV6-5 and J usage is TRBJ2-6; D is uncertain. CDR1 and CDR2 (germline): MNHEY, SVGAGI. This CDR3 spans 16 amino acids. V was pared by 2 bases and J by 0 bases, with 8 bases between. Here the CDR3 reads CASSYNSYSGANVLTF. The CDR3 coding sequence is TGTGCCAGCAGTTACAACAGTTACTCTGGGGCCAACGTCCTGACTTTC.

This clone was seen just once. V gene TRBV7-3 combines with J gene TRBJ2-3; 9 positions agree with TRBD2. With 1 base clipped from V and 5 bases from J, the junction kept 13 bases outside the gene matches. The germline gives CDR1 SGHTA, CDR2 FQGTGA. The CDR3 spans 18 residues. CDR3 bases: TGTGCCAGCAGCTTAATGCCGGGAGGCGGGAGGGCCATAGATACGCAGTATTTT. Translating it yields CASSLMPGGGRAIDTQYF.

The rearrangement links TRBV11-2 to TRBJ1-1; 8 nucleotides align to TRBD1. Per the germline V gene, CDR1 is SGHAT and CDR2 is FQNNGV. The junction had 8 bases not matched to a gene; V was cut back by 1 base and J by 10 bases. The length of the CDR3 is 14 residues. This chain's CDR3 is CASSLGGRGLGAFF. The DNA for the CDR3 is TGTGCCAGCAGCTTAGGAGGCAGGGGGCTGGGAGCTTTCTTT.

This chain links TRBV7-9 with TRBJ2-3, with 7 nucleotides matching TRBD1. Germline CDR1 is SEHNR and CDR2 is FQNEAQ (reference sequence). V gave up 5 bases and J gave up 0 bases; unmatched junction bases: 5. The CDR3 has 15 residues. The CDR3 region has the DNA TGTGCCAGCAGCAGACAGGGAATTAGCACAGATACGCAGTATTTT. Translating gives CASSRQGISTDTQYF.

V gene TRBV1 combines with J gene TRBJ2-1; the table's D call of TRBD2 was not tested on the DNA. TRBV1 is described as a pseudogene. The CDR3 totals 17 residues. CDR3 residues: CTSSQVFTGLAGNEQFF. CDR3 nucleotide sequence: TGCACCAGCAGCCAGGTCTTCACGGGACTAGCAGGGAATGAGCAGTTCTTC.